One T cell receptor beta chain is described in this entry. This sample was included in a study of blood T cell repertoires in COVID-19. The overall study: PBMCs, B-cell-depleted T cells, or T cells were the source of the cDNA or gDNA that made up the material.

Germline V gene data show CDR1 as WSHSY and CDR2 as SAAADI. The CDR3 has 11 amino acids. V gave up 3 bases and J gave up 8 bases, with 4 bases separating them. TCRdb's table, derived via immunoSEQ multiplex PCR, lists solely in-frame clones and lacks some. In the table there are roughly 200,000 clones, 86% of which are singletons. Assignment of participants to cohorts was predicated upon participant-reported clinical history. Recovery among Cohort 3 donors was established by two negative PCRs, clearance, or symptom resolution. This clonotype was obtained from a woman aged 30 to 39 who had recovered from COVID-19. The chain combines TRBV10-2 with TRBJ2-2; D is ambiguous. The sequenced sample consisted of PBMCs or T cells enriched from blood (not recorded which). CDR3 protein: CASSDRGELFF. The CDR3 nucleotides read TGCGCCAGCAGTGACCGTGGGGAGCTGTTTTTT.